The clone carrying this TCR beta chain was seen a single time. Produced via immunoSEQ multiplex PCR; TCRdb's table is partial and in-frame only. The table has more than 65,000 clones, about 95% seen once. The source of the sample is a study of T cell changes during pregnancy in multiple sclerosis. The CDR3 is 13 residues long. Germline-derived CDR1 and CDR2 are SGHVS and FQNEAQ. V shed 0 bases, J shed 6 bases, and the junction held 0 bases outside the gene matches. The V call is TRBV7-8, the J call TRBJ2-7; TRBD2 matches at 9 bases. This TCR was recovered from a female donor with multiple sclerosis, enrolled in a pregnancy study. Material: peripheral blood, obtained in the second trimester of pregnancy. CDR3: CASSLARGGEQYF. In DNA, the CDR3 is TGTGCCAGCAGCTTAGCGCGGGGGGGCGAGCAGTACTTC.